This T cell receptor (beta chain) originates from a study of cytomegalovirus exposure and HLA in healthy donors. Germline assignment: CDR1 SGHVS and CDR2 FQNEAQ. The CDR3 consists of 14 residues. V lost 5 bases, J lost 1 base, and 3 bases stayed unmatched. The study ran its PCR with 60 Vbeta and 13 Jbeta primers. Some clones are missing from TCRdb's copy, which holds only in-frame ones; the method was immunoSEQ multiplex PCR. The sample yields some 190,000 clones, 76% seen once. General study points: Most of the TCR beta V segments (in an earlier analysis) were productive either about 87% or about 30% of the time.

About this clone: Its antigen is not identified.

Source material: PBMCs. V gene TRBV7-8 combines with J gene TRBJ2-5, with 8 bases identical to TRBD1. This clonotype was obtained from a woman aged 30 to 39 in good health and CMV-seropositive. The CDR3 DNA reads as TGTGCCAGCAGCCGGACAGGGCCCCAAGAGACCCAGTACTTC. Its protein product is CASSRTGPQETQYF.